A single TCR beta chain is shown here with its context. Its recognized antigen is unknown. No quality values exist for individual bases; no much larger clone is one base distant. This specimen belongs to a study of blood T cell repertoires in COVID-19 (dated by TCRdb to 2018 to 2021). About the investigation overall: Collaborator samples came from the United States, Italy and Spain and covered acute and convalescent phases of COVID-19. The prospective study material was composed of cDNA or gDNA derived from T cells, B-cell-depleted T cells, or PBMCs. The dataset comprised deeply sampled blood TCRbeta repertoires from subjects exposed to, actively infected with, or recovered from COVID-19. A freely available public database, intended as a resource for researchers studying the immune response to SARS-CoV-2, is where the repertoires were released. The samples were drawn from two sources: the first 160 participants of the ongoing ImmuneRACE study, and about 1,300 subjects contributed by 6 global collaborators. Nearly every sample came with metadata listing a de-identified subject ID, COVID-19 status, age in years and sex. HLA class I and class II types, where available, came from metadata supplied by the sample provider rather than from assay-based typing. Broad study findings and their caveats: How much clinical and demographic metadata was included differed by source and by participant, and the metadata was provided uncurated.

TCRbeta CDR3 regions were amplified from genomic DNA by means of the immunoSEQ Assay, a bias-controlled multiplex PCR. The study's own analysis went as follows. The number of nucleated cells in each sample was estimated by amplification of reference gene primers within the assay. To quantify the absolute abundance of each unique TCRbeta CDR3 rearrangement, sequence reads were collapsed and filtered. For each sample, productive Simpson clonality was calculated by taking the square root of Simpson's diversity index across productive rearrangements. Sourced from immuneACCESS, this table was stored by TCRdb with only in-frame sequences that have V and J called. A share of the clones is absent; for the studies checked, an unresolved V gene accounts for under half, and the remainder has no known explanation. V and J calls and clone size come straight from that table; D and trimming were deduced from the DNA. This sample is represented by 150,000 to 180,000 clones; approximately 73% of them were singletons. The ten largest clonotypes hold around 3.4% of the sample.

Whole blood was collected in K2EDTA tubes by collaborating institutions according to the institutions' own protocols. For TCRbeta analysis, collaborators shipped samples as frozen whole blood, isolated PBMCs, or DNA extracted from either of those sample types. The TCR was taken from a woman older than 75 with acute or convalescent COVID-19. The sample comprised peripheral blood.

The CDR3 protein: CASSSQDRGGAFF. The bases read TGTGCCAGTAGTTCTCAAGACAGGGGAGGTGCTTTCTTT. The sequence links TRBV19 to TRBJ1-1, and TRBD1 aligns with 8 junction nucleotides. The germline V and J ends show losses of 5 bases and 11 bases respectively, and no gene match explains 10 bases of the junction. CDR3 length: 13 amino acids, cysteine to phenylalanine. Only the CDR3 part of the read is kept: 39 bases, read in frame from the first base. As encoded in the germline V gene (reference sequence), CDR1 is LNHDA while CDR2 is SQIVND.